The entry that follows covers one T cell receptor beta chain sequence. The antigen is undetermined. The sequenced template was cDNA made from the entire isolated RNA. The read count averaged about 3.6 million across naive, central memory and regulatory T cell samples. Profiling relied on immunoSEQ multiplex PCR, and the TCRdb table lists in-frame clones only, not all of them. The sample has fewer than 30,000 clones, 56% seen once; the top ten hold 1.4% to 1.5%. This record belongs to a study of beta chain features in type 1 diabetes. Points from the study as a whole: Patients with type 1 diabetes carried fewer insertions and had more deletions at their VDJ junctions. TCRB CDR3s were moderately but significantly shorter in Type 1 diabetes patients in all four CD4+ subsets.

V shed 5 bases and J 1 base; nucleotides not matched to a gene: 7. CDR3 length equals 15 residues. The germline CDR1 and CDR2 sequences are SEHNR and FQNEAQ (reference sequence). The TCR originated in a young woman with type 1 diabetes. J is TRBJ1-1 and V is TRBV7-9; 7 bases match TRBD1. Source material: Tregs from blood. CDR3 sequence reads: CASSPGTAQNTEAFF. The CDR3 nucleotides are TGTGCCAGCAGCCCAGGGACAGCACAGAACACTGAAGCTTTCTTT.